This TCR beta chain was captured in a study of T cell responses to AZD1222 COVID-19 vaccine. This clone occurred once. Produced via immunoSEQ multiplex PCR; TCRdb's table is partial and in-frame only. Here the sample spans 130,000 to 150,000 clones, just over 90% being singletons. With V trimmed by 3 bases and J by 0 bases, 4 bases remained unmatched. Germline values: CDR1 MNHEY, CDR2 SMNVEV (reference sequence). The CDR3 runs 15 residues. The TCR sequence derives from an adult in good health. Specimen: peripheral blood, collected on day 0 of AZD1222 vaccination. The gene calls are TRBV27 and TRBJ1-1; 7 nucleotides match TRBD1. CDR3 sequence: CASSFLGQMNTEAFF. As DNA, the CDR3 is TGTGCCAGCAGTTTCCTGGGACAGATGAACACTGAAGCTTTCTTT.